The 19 T cell receptor beta chains below were found in one sample sequenced in a study of blood T cells in healthy people across ages. Through a sample-barcoded 5' primer and a J-beta primer mix, a second PCR was run for roughly 6 to 11 cycles. TCRdb redid the calling of the 5' RACE reads with MiXCR, one entry per CDR3 protein. The table records some 850,000 distinct CDR3 sequences, under 30% of them present only once. This sample was shared with a second study, whose subject was T cells of mothers and their children.

Sequences were obtained from blood. These receptors were taken from a boy aged 5-17 years in good health.

V and J are TRBV14 and TRBJ2-1; a possible D gene is TRBD2 (7 bases). CDR1 SGHDN and CDR2 FVKESK come from the germline V gene. This CDR3 spans 17 amino acids. The V gene lost 0 bases and the J gene lost 4 bases, with 16 bases spanning the gap. CDR3: CASSQDWGGRLYNEQFF. CDR3 DNA sequence: TGTGCCAGCAGCCAAGATTGGGGGGGGCGACTATACAATGAGCAGTTCTTC.

The sample holds a few counts of this clonotype. V usage is TRBV24-1 and J usage is TRBJ1-2; no reliable D call. Germline V lookup: CDR1 KGHDR, CDR2 SFDVKD. This CDR3 comprises 11 residues. Trimming cost V 9 bases and J 6 bases, with 10 bases left between them. The CDR3 region is CATGFGDGYTF. CDR3 nucleotides: TGTGCCACCGGATTCGGCGATGGCTACACCTTC.

This clonotype has only a few counts. The chain is built from TRBV11-1 and TRBJ2-1; TRBD2 matches 8 bases. After removal of 6 bases from V and 6 bases from J, the junction contained 7 bases not matched to a gene. The germline V gene encodes CDR1 SGHAT and CDR2 FQDESV (reference sequence). The CDR3 totals 14 residues. CDR3 in amino acids: CASRRGAASNEQFF. CDR3 nucleotide sequence: TGTGCCAGCAGGCGGGGGGCCGCCTCCAATGAGCAGTTCTTC.

The chain recombines TRBV12-3 or TRBV12-4 with TRBJ2-1; D gene unclear. This CDR3 region has 13 residues. Trimming pared 7 bases from V and 5 bases from J, leaving 12 bases between. The CDR3 region has the DNA TGTGCCAGCATCAAAGAATTCAACAATGAGCAGTTCTTC. Its translation: CASIKEFNNEQFF.

This chain uses TRBV12-3 or TRBV12-4 with TRBJ1-1; the D is unclear. V was cut by 4 bases and J by 3 bases, with 12 bases left in between. The CDR3 has 14 amino acids. The CDR3 nucleotides are TGTGCCAGCAGTTCAAAGGGAATTGACACTGAAGCTTTCTTT. It specifies CASSSKGIDTEAFF.

The genes are TRBV15 and TRBJ1-4; 8 bases fit TRBD1. V dropped 1 base and J dropped 6; count of bases not matched to a gene: 4. Germline CDR1 LNHNV, CDR2 YYDKDF (reference sequence). The CDR3 loop spans 15 amino acids. The CDR3 spells CATSRAPGGHEKLFF. As DNA, the CDR3 is TGTGCCACCAGCAGAGCTCCAGGGGGCCATGAAAAACTGTTTTTT.

Remarks on this clonotype: Since a much larger clone is just one base distant, this may be a read error. This chain links TRBV7-2 with TRBJ2-7; 7 nucleotides agree with TRBD2. Trimming removed 2 bases from V and 0 bases from J; junction bases left unmatched: 4. This CDR3 region has 15 residues. Germline CDR1 is SGHTA and CDR2 is FQGNSA. The chain's CDR3 is CASSLTGGNSYEQYF. CDR3 nucleotides: TGTGCCAGCAGCTTAACCGGGGGGAACTCCTACGAGCAGTACTTC.

With respect to this clonotype: A read error may account for a junction end that differs from germline. This sequence joins TRBV20-1 and TRBJ1-4; D is uncertain. The CDR3 covers 11 residues. Per germline, CDR1 DFQATT and CDR2 SNEGSKA (reference sequence). The CDR3 DNA reads TGCAGTGCGGCACGCCTTGAAAAACTGTCTTTT. Its protein product is CSAARLEKLSF.

The chain couples TRBV7-9 to TRBJ2-7; TRBD1 is a possible D gene (6 bases). The ends were cut back, 5 bases at V and 2 bases at J, with 16 bases in the middle. The CDR3 has 15 amino acids. CDR1 and CDR2 from the germline V gene are SEHNR and FQNEAQ (reference sequence). This chain's CDR3 is CASSMSTGAAYEQYF. The CDR3 DNA reads as TGTGCCAGCAGCATGTCGACAGGAGCAGCCTACGAGCAGTACTTC.

The chain couples TRBV6-5 to TRBJ2-5; unclear D gene. The CDR3 runs 14 residues. Germline values: CDR1 MNHEY, CDR2 SVGAGI. The ends were cut back, 2 bases at V and 3 bases at J, with 10 bases in the middle. The CDR3 DNA sequence: TGTGCCAGCAGTTACCTTCGGACCGAAGAGACCCAGTACTTC. Protein sequence: CASSYLRTEETQYF.

The sample holds a few counts of this clonotype. The gene calls are TRBV20-1 and TRBJ2-7, with TRBD1 as a possible D gene (5 bases). This CDR3 is 13 amino acids long. V was pared by 6 bases and J by 0 bases, with 12 bases between. Germline values: CDR1 DFQATT, CDR2 SNEGSKA (reference sequence). The DNA for the CDR3 is TGCAGTGCCAACCGACAGAACTCCTACGAGCAGTACTTC. Protein product: CSANRQNSYEQYF.

This clonotype was seen a handful of times. The chain has TRBV20-1 and TRBJ2-7, with a weak D call TRBD2 (7 bases). Germline CDR1 and CDR2: DFQATT and SNEGSKA (reference sequence). The CDR3 totals 15 residues. V was shortened by 3 bases and J by 3 bases, with 18 bases between the two germline ends. The CDR3 sequence is CSARSRAGALYEQYF. DNA of the CDR3: TGCAGTGCTAGGTCCCGGGCGGGGGCCCTCTACGAGCAGTACTTC.

This clonotype was seen ten or more times. The chain employs TRBV20-1 and TRBJ2-5, with 8 bases that match TRBD2. The CDR3 runs 14 residues. Looked up from germline, CDR1 is DFQATT and CDR2 is SNEGSKA (reference sequence). The junction had 10 bases not matched to a gene; V was cut back by 3 bases and J by 7 bases. Written as DNA, the CDR3 is TGCAGTGCTAGGGCCCAGGGACTAGAAGGGACCCAGTACTTC. This sequence encodes CSARAQGLEGTQYF.

The CDR3 spells CASRGNWGETQYF. The CDR3 nucleotides are TGTGCCAGCAGAGGGAACTGGGGAGAGACCCAGTACTTC. The chain has TRBV2 and TRBJ2-5; unclear D gene. Germline CDR1 SNHLY, CDR2 FYNNEI. There are 13 residues in the CDR3. V lost 6 bases to trimming and J lost 4 bases, with 12 bases between them.

The chain combines TRBV10-3 with TRBJ2-7; a weak D match, TRBD2 (6 bases). The germline V gene has CDR1 ENHRY and CDR2 SYGVKD. CDR3 size: 11 residues. V was clipped by 11 bases and J by 1 base, with 9 bases between them. The CDR3 loop reads CAVGGSYEQYF. CDR3 nucleotide sequence: TGTGCCGTGGGGGGATCCTACGAGCAGTACTTC.

V usage is TRBV4-2 and J usage is TRBJ2-7, with D possibly TRBD1 on 6 matching bases. Trimming took off 4 bases at V and 3 bases at J, with 13 bases between the two ends. Per germline, CDR1 LGHNA and CDR2 YNFKEQ. The CDR3 loop spans 14 amino acids. The CDR3 spells CASSLRQASYEQYF. The CDR3 DNA sequence: TGTGCCAGCAGCCTTCGACAGGCTAGCTACGAGCAGTACTTC.

V gene TRBV12-3 or TRBV12-4 combines with J gene TRBJ1-2; D is uncertain. Trimming took 5 bases from V and 7 from J, leaving 14 bases between them. The CDR3 length is 13 residues. The CDR3 sequence is CASSTGGGFGYTF. CDR3 nucleotide sequence: TGTGCCAGCAGTACCGGTGGTGGGTTTGGCTACACCTTC.

This clonotype was seen a handful of times. The chain is built from TRBV11-2 and TRBJ2-5, with a tentative D call TRBD2 (6 bases). CDR1 and CDR2 (germline): SGHAT, FQNNGV. The CDR3 is made up of 13 amino acids. V shed 11 bases and J shed 5 bases, with 18 bases lying between them. CDR3 nucleotide sequence: TGTGCCTCAACGCGGGGTGTGTGGGAGACCCAGTACTTC. The encoded protein is CASTRGVWETQYF.

This chain connects TRBV9 to TRBJ2-2; D is perhaps TRBD2 (7 bases). The germline V gene has CDR1 SGDLS and CDR2 YYNGEE. V shed 4 bases and J shed 4 bases, with 17 bases lying between them. The CDR3 totals 16 residues. The chain's CDR3 is CASSPQAGALTGELFF. As DNA, the CDR3 is TGTGCCAGCAGCCCACAGGCGGGGGCGCTCACCGGGGAGCTGTTTTTT.